These 16 T cell receptor beta chains were sequenced from one sample in a study of regulatory T cells in long-lasting Graves disease. HTBI primers from iRepertoire and Arm-PCR of CDR3 regions yielded the TCR beta libraries. TCRdb redid the calling of the multiplex PCR reads with MiXCR, one entry per CDR3 protein. Found here are 310,000 or so distinct CDR3 sequences, around 20% of them singletons; the top ten hold around 30%. This sample's time point: persistent/refractory GD, antithyroid drugs over 5 years with positive TRAb. Generation of the TCR library employed RNA extracted from PBMCs. Sample: peripheral blood mononuclear cells (PBMCs), taken when the disease was refractory, from a patient treated with antithyroid drugs. The receptor set was obtained from a female donor with Graves disease.

This clonotype was picked up a small number of times. J is TRBJ2-2 and V is TRBV10-3; weak D call: TRBD1 (5 bases). The CDR3 covers 14 residues. Germline V gene sequence: CDR1 ENHRY, CDR2 SYGVKD. Trimming removed 8 bases at V and 4 bases at J, with 14 bases between. Here the CDR3 reads CAIGQTGSTGELFF. CDR3 coding DNA: TGTGCCATCGGACAAACAGGTTCCACCGGGGAGCTGTTTTTT.

In this sample, this clonotype turned up a few times. This sequence joins TRBV5-6 and TRBJ1-1, with D tentatively TRBD1 (6 bases). V lost 5 bases to trimming and J lost 4 bases, with 15 bases between them. This CDR3 is built from 14 residues. Germline loops: CDR1 SGHDT, CDR2 YYEEEE. Here the CDR3 DNA reads TGTGCCAGCAGTACCCCAGGGGTTCGCACTGAAGCTTTCTTT. The encoded protein is CASSTPGVRTEAFF.

This clonotype was counted at least ten times. This chain joins TRBV28 and TRBJ1-4, with D possibly matching TRBD1 (5 bases). V was pared by 2 bases and J by 4 bases, with 14 bases between. Germline-derived CDR1 and CDR2 are MDHEN and SYDVKM. This CDR3 spans 16 amino acids. As DNA, the CDR3 is TGTGCCAGCAGTTTAGGGGGTGACAGACTTAATGAAAAACTGTTTTTT. Translated, it gives CASSLGGDRLNEKLFF.

This sequence joins TRBV4-1 and TRBJ1-2; unclear D gene. Trimming took 1 base from V and 5 from J, leaving 11 bases between them. Germline V gene lookup returns CDR1 MGHRA and CDR2 YSYEKL. There are 14 residues in the CDR3. CDR3 region: CASSQVWGEYGYTF. Here the CDR3 DNA reads TGCGCCAGCAGCCAAGTTTGGGGAGAATATGGCTACACCTTC.

This clonotype was seen a few times. The rearrangement links TRBV9 to TRBJ1-4; 9 positions match TRBD1. V gave up 3 bases and J gave up 8 bases; unmatched junction bases: 8. CDR3 length: 15 amino acids. From germline, CDR1 is SGDLS and CDR2 YYNGEE. The CDR3 sequence is CASSGGQGEGEKLFF. CDR3 nucleotide sequence: TGTGCCAGCAGCGGGGGACAGGGCGAGGGGGAAAAACTGTTTTTT.

The sample holds many counts of this clonotype. V usage is TRBV28 and J usage is TRBJ1-5; possible D gene TRBD1, 6 bases. CDR1 MDHEN and CDR2 SYDVKM come from the germline V gene. V lost 5 bases, J lost 4 bases, and 12 bases lay in between. This CDR3 has 14 residues. CDR3 amino acids: CASSIPQGNQPQHF. The CDR3 DNA reads as TGTGCCAGCAGTATACCCCAGGGGAATCAGCCCCAGCATTTT.

This clonotype was observed at least ten times. The chain couples TRBV30 to TRBJ1-2; D is undetermined. The length of the CDR3 is 13 residues. CDR1 GTSNPN and CDR2 SVGIG come from the germline V gene (reference sequence). V was trimmed by 2 bases and J by 3 bases, leaving 10 bases between them. The CDR3 DNA reads TGTGCCTGGAGTAGTTTACGGCACTATGGCTACACCTTC. It encodes CAWSSLRHYGYTF.

The rearrangement joins TRBV7-9 to TRBJ2-2; D call uncertain. The CDR3 is made up of 12 amino acids. V dropped 9 bases and J dropped 4 bases, with 9 bases sitting between them. The germline gives CDR1 SEHNR, CDR2 FQNEAQ (reference sequence). In nucleotides, the CDR3 is TGTGCCAGGCTTGGGGTCACCGGGGAGCTGTTTTTT. Translating gives CARLGVTGELFF.

This clonotype showed up many times. The chain couples TRBV7-9 to TRBJ2-5; D is uncertain. The CDR3 has 14 residues. CDR1 is SEHNR and CDR2 is FQNEAQ in the germline V gene (reference sequence). Trimming left V 0 bases short and J 4 bases short, with 9 bases between. The chain's CDR3 is CASSLAAARETQYF. CDR3 nucleotide sequence: TGTGCCAGCAGCTTAGCGGCAGCGAGAGAGACCCAGTACTTC.

The CDR3 is CASSLRGQAQGCPQPQHF. CDR3 nucleotides: TGTGCCAGCAGCTTAAGGGGGCAGGCACAAGGATGTCCCCAGCCCCAGCATTTT. The rearrangement links TRBV11-2 to TRBJ1-5, with 7 bases fitting TRBD1. CDR1 and CDR2 (germline): SGHAT, FQNNGV. This CDR3 spans 18 amino acids. The ends lost 2 bases at V and 7 bases at J; junction bases unmatched: 17.

This clonotype has at least ten counts. This CDR3 reads CASTTPGVETQYF. CDR3 nucleotides: TGTGCCAGCACCACGCCGGGGGTAGAGACCCAGTACTTC. The chain combines TRBV2 with TRBJ2-5, with D possibly being TRBD2 (6 bases). The CDR3 covers 13 residues. Germline values: CDR1 SNHLY, CDR2 FYNNEI. V dropped 7 bases and J dropped 4 bases, with 13 bases sitting between them.

The chain employs TRBV2 and TRBJ1-1; 7 positions agree with TRBD1. Germline V CDR1 and CDR2: SNHLY, FYNNEI. This CDR3 is 16 amino acids long. J gave up 3 bases and V 6 bases, and 13 bases lay outside the gene matches. The CDR3 here is CASSQDRAQRYTEAFF. CDR3 coding DNA: TGTGCCAGCAGCCAAGACAGGGCCCAGCGTTACACTGAAGCTTTCTTT.

This clonotype was recorded many times. The rearrangement joins TRBV14 to TRBJ2-5; D call uncertain. CDR1 is SGHDN and CDR2 is FVKESK in the germline V gene. V lost 6 bases and J 5 bases, leaving 13 bases between the germline ends. The CDR3 is made up of 13 amino acids. Written as DNA, the CDR3 is TGTGCCAGCAGTCGTTCCGCGACTGAGACCCAGTACTTC. Its translation is CASSRSATETQYF.

The chain employs TRBV5-5 and TRBJ1-1; a weak D match, TRBD1 (6 bases). This CDR3 is 13 amino acids long. Per the germline V gene, CDR1 is SGHKS and CDR2 is YYEKEE (reference sequence). V lost 4 bases and J lost 5, with 12 bases in between. This CDR3 reads CASSTAGDTEAFF. CDR3 nucleotides: TGTGCCAGCAGCACCGCAGGGGATACTGAAGCTTTCTTT. Looking up the rest from reference TRBV5-5 and TRBJ1-1 gives the full variable domain: DAGVTQSPTHLIKTRGQQVTLRCSPISGHKSVSWYQQVLGQGPQFIFQYYEKEERGRGNFPDRFSARQFPNYSSELNVNALLLGDSALYLCASSTAGDTEAFFGQGTRLTVV.

The sample holds one count of this clonotype. The V and J genes are TRBV19 and TRBJ1-1; 7 bases line up with TRBD1. This CDR3 is built from 16 residues. Germline V gene lookup returns CDR1 LNHDA and CDR2 SQIVND (reference sequence). The ends lost 4 bases at V and 5 bases at J; junction bases unmatched: 13. The CDR3 loop is CASSKVLGQWTTEAFF. DNA for the CDR3: TGTGCCAGTAGTAAAGTGTTGGGACAGTGGACGACTGAAGCTTTCTTT.

This clonotype has a handful of counts. The V call is TRBV18, the J call TRBJ1-2; D perhaps matches TRBD1 (6 bases). From germline, CDR1 is KGHSH and CDR2 LQKENI. This CDR3 is built from 16 residues. V was pared by 6 bases and J by 4 bases, with 21 bases between. CDR3 in amino acids: CASSPKEGGRGYGYTF. Written as DNA, the CDR3 is TGTGCCAGCTCTCCCAAGGAGGGGGGCCGAGGCTATGGCTACACCTTC. The whole variable domain, remainder taken from reference TRBV18 and TRBJ1-2, is NAGVMQNPRHLVRRRGQEARLRCSPMKGHSHVYWYRQLPEEGLKFMVYLQKENIIDESGMPKERFSAEFPKEGPSILRIQQVVRGDSAAYFCASSPKEGGRGYGYTFGSGTRLTVV.